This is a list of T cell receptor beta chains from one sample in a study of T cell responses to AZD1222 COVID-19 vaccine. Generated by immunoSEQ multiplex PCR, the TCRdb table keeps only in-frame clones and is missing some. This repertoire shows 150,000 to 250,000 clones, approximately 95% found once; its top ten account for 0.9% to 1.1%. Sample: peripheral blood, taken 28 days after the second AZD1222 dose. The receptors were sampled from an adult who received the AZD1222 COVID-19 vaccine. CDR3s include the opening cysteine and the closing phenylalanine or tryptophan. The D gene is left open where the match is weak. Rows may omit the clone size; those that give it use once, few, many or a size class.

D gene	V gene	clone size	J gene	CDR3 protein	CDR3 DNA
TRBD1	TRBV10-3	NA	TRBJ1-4	CAISGTGGEKLFF	TGTGCCATCTCCGGGACAGGTGGAGAAAAACTGTTTTTT
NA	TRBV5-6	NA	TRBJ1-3	CASSLIYAGPNSGNTIYF	TGTGCCAGCAGCTTGATTTACGCGGGGCCAAACTCTGGAAACACCATATATTTT
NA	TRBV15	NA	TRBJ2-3	CATSRGSLDTQYF	TGTGCCACCAGCAGAGGATCCCTAGATACGCAGTATTTT
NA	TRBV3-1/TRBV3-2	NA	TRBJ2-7	CASSQVDSEQYF	TGTGCCAGCAGCCAAGTTGATAGCGAGCAGTACTTC
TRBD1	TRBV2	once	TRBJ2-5	CASRGRRTGQETQYF	TGTGCCAGCAGGGGACGACGGACAGGCCAAGAGACCCAGTACTTC
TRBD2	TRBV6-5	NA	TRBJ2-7	CASSQRGSEQYF	TGTGCCAGCAGTCAGCGGGGGTCCGAGCAGTACTTC
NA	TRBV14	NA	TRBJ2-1	CASSPQGFLVNEQFF	TGTGCCAGCAGCCCCCAGGGGTTTTTGGTCAATGAGCAGTTCTTC
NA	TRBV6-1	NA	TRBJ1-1	CASSELGLNTEAFF	TGTGCCAGCAGTGAACTAGGCTTGAACACTGAAGCTTTCTTT
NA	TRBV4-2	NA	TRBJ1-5	CASSQDGASAQHF	TGTGCCAGCAGCCAAGACGGTGCTAGCGCCCAGCATTTT
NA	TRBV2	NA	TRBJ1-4	CASIRDGGNEKLFF	TGTGCCAGCATCCGTGATGGGGGGAATGAAAAACTGTTTTTT
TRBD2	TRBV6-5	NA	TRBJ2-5	CASSYGTSGGRGTQYF	TGTGCCAGCAGTTACGGGACTAGCGGGGGGAGAGGGACCCAGTACTTC
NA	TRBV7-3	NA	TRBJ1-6	CASSSPNSPLHF	TGTGCCAGCAGCTCTCCCAATTCACCCCTCCACTTT
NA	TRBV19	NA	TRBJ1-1	CASTPLGDSPRAEAFF	TGTGCCAGTACCCCATTGGGAGATAGCCCAAGGGCTGAAGCTTTCTTT
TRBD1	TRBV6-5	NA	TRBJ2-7	CASSYGTASTYEQYF	TGTGCCAGCAGTTACGGGACAGCTTCCACCTACGAGCAGTACTTC
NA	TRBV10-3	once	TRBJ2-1	CAISRGGLGNEQFF	TGTGCCATCAGTCGGGGCGGGCTAGGGAATGAGCAGTTCTTC
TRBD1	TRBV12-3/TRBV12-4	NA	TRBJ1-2	CASGPQGRSGYTF	TGTGCCAGCGGACCACAGGGGCGTAGTGGCTACACCTTC
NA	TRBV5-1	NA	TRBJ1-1	CASSLWGQAEAFF	TGCGCCAGCAGCTTATGGGGGCAGGCTGAAGCTTTCTTT